This record covers a single T cell receptor (beta chain). Antigen: not known. These data come from a study of early T cells in non-severe SARS-CoV-2 infection. Trimming took 2 bases from V and 2 from J, leaving 10 bases between them. The V gene's germline CDR1 is SGHKS and CDR2 YYEKEE (reference sequence). The CDR3 is made up of 14 amino acids. Attachment of unique molecular identifiers was made to individual cDNA molecules. TCRdb analysed the 5' RACE reads with MiXCR anew, one entry per CDR3 protein. The table records 70,000 to 85,000 distinct CDR3 sequences, around 12% of them present only once. Broader study findings: Lookups in VDJdb leaned toward anti-spike CD8 responses and missed private and CD4 specificities.

The chain has TRBV5-5 and TRBJ2-5; D is undetermined. The TCR sequence derives from an adult who was a healthcare worker with PCR-confirmed SARS-CoV-2 infection or an uninfected control (not recorded which). The donor label of this sample is uncertain. Sequences were derived from whole blood, sampled at baseline. CDR3 region: CASSLNWQQETQYF. The CDR3, as DNA: TGTGCCAGCAGCTTAAACTGGCAGCAAGAGACCCAGTACTTC. Drawing the rest from reference TRBV5-5 and TRBJ2-5, the complete variable domain is DAGVTQSPTHLIKTRGQQVTLRCSPISGHKSVSWYQQVLGQGPQFIFQYYEKEERGRGNFPDRFSARQFPNYSSELNVNALLLGDSALYLCASSLNWQQETQYFGPGTRLLVL.